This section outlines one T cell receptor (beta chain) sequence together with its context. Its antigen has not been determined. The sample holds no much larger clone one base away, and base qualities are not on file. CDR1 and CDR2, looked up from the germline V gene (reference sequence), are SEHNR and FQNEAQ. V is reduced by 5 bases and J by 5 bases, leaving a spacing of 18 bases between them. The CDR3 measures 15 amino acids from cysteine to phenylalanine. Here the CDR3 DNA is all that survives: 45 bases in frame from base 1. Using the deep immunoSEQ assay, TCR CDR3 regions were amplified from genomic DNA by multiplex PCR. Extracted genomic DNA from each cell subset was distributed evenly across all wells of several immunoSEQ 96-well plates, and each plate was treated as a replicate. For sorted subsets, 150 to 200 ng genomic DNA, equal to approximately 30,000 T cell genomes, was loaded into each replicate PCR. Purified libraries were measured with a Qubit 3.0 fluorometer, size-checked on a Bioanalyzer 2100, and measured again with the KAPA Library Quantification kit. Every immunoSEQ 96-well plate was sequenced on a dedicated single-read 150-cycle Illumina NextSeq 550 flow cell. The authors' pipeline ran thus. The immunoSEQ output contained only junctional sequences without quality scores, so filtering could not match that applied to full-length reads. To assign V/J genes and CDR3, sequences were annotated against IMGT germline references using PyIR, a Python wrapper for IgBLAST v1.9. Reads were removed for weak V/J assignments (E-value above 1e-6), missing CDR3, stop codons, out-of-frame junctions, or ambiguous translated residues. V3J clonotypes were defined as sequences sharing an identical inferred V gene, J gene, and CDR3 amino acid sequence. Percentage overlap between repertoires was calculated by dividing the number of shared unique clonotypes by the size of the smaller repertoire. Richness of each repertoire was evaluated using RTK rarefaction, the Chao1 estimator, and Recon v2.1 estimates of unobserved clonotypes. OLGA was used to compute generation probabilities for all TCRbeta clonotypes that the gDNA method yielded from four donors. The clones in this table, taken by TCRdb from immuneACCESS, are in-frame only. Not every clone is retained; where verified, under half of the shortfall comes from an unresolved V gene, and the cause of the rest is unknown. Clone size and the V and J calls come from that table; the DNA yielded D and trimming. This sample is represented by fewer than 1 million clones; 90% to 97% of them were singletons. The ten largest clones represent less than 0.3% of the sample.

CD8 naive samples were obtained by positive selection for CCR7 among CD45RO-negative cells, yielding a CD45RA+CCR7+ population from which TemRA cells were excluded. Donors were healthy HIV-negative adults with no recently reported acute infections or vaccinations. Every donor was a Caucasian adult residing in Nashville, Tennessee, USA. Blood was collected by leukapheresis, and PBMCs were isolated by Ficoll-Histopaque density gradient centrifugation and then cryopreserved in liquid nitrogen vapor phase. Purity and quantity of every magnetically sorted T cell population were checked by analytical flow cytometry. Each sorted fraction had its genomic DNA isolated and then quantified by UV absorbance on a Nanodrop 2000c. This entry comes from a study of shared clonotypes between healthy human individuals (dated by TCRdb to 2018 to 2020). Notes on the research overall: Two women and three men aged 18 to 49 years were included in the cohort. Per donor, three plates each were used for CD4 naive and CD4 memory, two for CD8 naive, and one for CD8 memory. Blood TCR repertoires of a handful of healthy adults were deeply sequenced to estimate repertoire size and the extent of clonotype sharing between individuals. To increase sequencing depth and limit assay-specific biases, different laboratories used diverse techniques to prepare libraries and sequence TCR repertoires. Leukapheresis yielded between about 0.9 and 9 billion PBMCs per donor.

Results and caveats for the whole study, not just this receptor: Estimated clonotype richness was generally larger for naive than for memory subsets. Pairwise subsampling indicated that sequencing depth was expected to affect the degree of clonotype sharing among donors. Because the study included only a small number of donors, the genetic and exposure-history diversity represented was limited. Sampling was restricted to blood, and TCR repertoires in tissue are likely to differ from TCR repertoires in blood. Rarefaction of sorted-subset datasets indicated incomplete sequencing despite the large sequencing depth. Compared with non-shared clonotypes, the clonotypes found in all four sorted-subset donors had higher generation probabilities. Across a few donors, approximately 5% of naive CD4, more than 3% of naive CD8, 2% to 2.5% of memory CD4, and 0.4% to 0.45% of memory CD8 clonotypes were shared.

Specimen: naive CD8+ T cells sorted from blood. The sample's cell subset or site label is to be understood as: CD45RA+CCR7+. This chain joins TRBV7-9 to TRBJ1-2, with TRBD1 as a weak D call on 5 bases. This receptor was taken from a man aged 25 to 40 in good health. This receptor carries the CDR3 CASSHSGSNRYGYTF. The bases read TGTGCCAGCAGCCACTCAGGGTCCAACCGGTATGGCTACACCTTC.